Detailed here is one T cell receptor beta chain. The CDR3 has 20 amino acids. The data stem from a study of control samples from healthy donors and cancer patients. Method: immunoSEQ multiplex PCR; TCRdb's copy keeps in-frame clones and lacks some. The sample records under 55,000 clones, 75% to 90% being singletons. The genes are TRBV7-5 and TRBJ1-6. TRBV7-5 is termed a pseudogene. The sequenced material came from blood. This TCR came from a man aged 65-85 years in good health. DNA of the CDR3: TGTGCCAGAGGCAAGACTACCCCAGGCCGGGGGGCGCCTCGTAATTCACCCCTCCACTTT. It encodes CARGKTTPGRGAPRNSPLHF.